The sequence of this T cell receptor (beta chain) was determined in a study of blood T cell repertoires in COVID-19. At the level of the study: Sites across the United States, Italy and Spain contributed samples from acute and convalescent COVID-19. Sample material is recorded as cDNA or gDNA derived from T cells, B-cell-depleted T cells, or PBMCs.

Here immunoSEQ multiplex PCR was the method, and the copy in TCRdb shows in-frame clones only, minus some. This table has about 63,000 clones, roughly 76% appearing once. The source of this sequence is a woman of 80 years or more with acute or convalescent COVID-19. The sequenced sample was peripheral blood.

CDR3 region: CATSTRGGAGTEAFF. The CDR3 nucleotides are TGTGCCACCAGCACAAGAGGAGGGGCTGGCACTGAAGCTTTCTTT. The V call is TRBV15, the J call TRBJ1-1, with D possibly being TRBD1 (5 bases). This CDR3 is 15 amino acids long. Germline V gene lookup returns CDR1 LNHNV and CDR2 YYDKDF (reference sequence). Trimming pared 4 bases from V and 4 bases from J, leaving 16 bases between.